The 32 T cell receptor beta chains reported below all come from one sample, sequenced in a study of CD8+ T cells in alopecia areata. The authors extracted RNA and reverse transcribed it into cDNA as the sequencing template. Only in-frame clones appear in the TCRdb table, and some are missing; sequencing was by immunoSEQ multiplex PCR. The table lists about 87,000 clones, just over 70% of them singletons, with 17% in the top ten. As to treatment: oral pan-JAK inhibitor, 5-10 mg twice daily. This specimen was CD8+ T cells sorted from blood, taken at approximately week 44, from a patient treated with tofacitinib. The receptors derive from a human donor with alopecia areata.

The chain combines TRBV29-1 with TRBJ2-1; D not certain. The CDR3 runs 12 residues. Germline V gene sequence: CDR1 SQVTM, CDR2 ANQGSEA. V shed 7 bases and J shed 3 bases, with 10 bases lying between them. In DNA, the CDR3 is TGCAGCGCCTCTTCCGACTACAATGAGCAGTTCTTC. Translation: CSASSDYNEQFF.

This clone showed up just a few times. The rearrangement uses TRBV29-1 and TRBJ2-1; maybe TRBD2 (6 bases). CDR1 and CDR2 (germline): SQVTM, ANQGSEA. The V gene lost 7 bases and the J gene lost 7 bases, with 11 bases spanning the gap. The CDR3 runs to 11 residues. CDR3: CSGLRGNEQFF. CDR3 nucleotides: TGCAGCGGGCTACGGGGGAATGAGCAGTTCTTC.

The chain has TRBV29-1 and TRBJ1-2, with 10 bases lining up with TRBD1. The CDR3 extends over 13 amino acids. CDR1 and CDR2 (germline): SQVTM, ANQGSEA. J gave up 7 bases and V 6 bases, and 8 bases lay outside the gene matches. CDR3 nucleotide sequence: TGCAGCGTGCAAGACAGGGGGCGAGGTGGCTACACCTTC. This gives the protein CSVQDRGRGGYTF.

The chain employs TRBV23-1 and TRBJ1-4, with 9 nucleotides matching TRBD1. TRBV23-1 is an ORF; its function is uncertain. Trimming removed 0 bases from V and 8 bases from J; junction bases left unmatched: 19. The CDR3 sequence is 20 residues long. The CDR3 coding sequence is TGCGCCAGCAGTCAATCAGGAGACCCGGGACAGGGTGTGAGGAAGGAAAAACTGTTTTTT. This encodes CASSQSGDPGQGVRKEKLFF.

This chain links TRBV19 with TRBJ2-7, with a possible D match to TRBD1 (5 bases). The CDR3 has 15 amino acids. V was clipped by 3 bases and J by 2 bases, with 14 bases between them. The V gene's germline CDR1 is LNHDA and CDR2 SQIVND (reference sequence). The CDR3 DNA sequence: TGTGCCAGTAGTATTGGGGCAGACCTAACCTACGAGCAGTACTTC. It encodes CASSIGADLTYEQYF.

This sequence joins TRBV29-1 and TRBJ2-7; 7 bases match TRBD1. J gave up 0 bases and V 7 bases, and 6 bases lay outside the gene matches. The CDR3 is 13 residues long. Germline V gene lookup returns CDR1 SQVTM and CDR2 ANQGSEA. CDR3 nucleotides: TGCAGCGCGGGGACAGCCCTCTCCTACGAGCAGTACTTC. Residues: CSAGTALSYEQYF.

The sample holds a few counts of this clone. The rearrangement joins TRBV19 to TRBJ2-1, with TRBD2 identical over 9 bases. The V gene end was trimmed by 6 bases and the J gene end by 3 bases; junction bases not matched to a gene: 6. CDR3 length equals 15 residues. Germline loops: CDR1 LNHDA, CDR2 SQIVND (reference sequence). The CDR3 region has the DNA TGTGCCAGTAGCCCCGCGGGGGGGATCTACAATGAGCAGTTCTTC. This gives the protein CASSPAGGIYNEQFF.

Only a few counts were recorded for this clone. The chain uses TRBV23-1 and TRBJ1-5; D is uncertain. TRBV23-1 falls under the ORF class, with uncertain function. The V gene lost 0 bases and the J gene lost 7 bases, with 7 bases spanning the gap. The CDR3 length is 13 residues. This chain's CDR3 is CASSQSQRQPQHF. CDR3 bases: TGCGCCAGCAGTCAATCACAGAGGCAGCCCCAGCATTTT.

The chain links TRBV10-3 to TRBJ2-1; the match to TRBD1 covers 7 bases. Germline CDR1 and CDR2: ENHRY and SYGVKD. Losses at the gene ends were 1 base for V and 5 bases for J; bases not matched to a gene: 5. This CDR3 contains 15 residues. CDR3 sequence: CAISEFKGTDNEQFF. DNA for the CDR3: TGTGCCATCAGTGAGTTCAAGGGGACAGACAATGAGCAGTTCTTC.

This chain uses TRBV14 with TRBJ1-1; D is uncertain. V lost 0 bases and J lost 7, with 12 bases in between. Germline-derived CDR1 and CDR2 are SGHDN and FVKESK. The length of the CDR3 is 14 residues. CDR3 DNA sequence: TGTGCCAGCAGCCAAGAGCGACGCGGTTATGAAGCTTTCTTT. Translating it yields CASSQERRGYEAFF.

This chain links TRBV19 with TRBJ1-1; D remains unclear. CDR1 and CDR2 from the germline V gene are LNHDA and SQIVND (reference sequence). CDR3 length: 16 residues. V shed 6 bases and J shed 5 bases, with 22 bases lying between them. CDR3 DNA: TGTGCCAGTAGCCTAATCGCCGAGGGATTGGGTACTGAAGCTTTCTTT. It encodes CASSLIAEGLGTEAFF.

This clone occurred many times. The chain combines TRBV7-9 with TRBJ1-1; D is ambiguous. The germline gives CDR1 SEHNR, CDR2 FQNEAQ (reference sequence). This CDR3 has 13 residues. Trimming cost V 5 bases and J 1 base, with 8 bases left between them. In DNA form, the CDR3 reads TGTGCCAGCAGCCCTAATAGGAACACTGAAGCTTTCTTT. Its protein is CASSPNRNTEAFF.

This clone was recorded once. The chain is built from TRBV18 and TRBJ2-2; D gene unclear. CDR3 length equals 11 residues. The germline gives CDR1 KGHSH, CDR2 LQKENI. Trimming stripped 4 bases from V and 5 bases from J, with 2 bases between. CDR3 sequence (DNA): TGTGCCAGCTCACGGACCGGGGAGCTGTTTTTT. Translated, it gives CASSRTGELFF.

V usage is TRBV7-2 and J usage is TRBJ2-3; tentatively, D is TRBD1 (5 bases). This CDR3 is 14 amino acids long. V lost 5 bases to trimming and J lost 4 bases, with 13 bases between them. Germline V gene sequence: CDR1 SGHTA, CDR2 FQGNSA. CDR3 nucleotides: TGTGCCAGCAGCCTTACAGGAATTGCAGATACGCAGTATTTT. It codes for CASSLTGIADTQYF. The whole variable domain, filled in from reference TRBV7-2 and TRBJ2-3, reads GAGVSQSPSNKVTEKGKDVELRCDPISGHTALYWYRQSLGQGLEFLIYFQGNSAPDKSGLPSDRFSAERTGGSVSTLTIQRTQQEDSAVYLCASSLTGIADTQYFGPGTRLTVL.

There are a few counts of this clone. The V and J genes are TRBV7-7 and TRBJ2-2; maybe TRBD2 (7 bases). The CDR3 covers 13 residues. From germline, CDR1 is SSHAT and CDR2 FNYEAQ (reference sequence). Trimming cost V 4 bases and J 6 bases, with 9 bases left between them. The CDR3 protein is CASSSGGAGELFF. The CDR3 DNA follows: TGTGCCAGCAGCTCGGGGGGCGCCGGGGAGCTGTTTTTT.

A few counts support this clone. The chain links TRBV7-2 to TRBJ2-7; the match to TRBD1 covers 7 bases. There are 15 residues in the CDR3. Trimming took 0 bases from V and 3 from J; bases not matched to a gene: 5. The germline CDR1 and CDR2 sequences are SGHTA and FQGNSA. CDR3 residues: CASSLAGGQSYEQYF. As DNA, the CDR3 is TGTGCCAGCAGCTTAGCTGGGGGACAGAGCTACGAGCAGTACTTC.

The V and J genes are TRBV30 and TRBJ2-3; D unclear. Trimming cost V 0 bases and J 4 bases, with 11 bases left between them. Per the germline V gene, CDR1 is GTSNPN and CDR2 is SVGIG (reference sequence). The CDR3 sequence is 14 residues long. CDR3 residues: CAWSVRIFADTQYF. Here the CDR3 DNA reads TGTGCCTGGAGTGTACGTATTTTCGCAGATACGCAGTATTTT.

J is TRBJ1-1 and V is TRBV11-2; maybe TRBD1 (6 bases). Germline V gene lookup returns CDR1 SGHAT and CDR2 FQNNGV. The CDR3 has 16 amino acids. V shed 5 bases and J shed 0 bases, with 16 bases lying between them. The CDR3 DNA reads TGTGCCAGCAGCGCCACCCCCGGACAGCTGAACACTGAAGCTTTCTTT. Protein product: CASSATPGQLNTEAFF.

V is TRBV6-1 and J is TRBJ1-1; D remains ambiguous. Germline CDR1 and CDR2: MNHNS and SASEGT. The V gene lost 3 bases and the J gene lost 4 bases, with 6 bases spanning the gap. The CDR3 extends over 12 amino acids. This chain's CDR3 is CASSEDITEAFF. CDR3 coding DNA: TGTGCCAGCAGTGAGGATATCACTGAAGCTTTCTTT.

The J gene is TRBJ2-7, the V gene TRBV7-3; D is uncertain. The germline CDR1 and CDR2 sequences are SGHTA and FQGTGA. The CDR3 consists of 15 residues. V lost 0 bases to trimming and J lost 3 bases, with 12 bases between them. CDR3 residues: CASSLTLANNYEQYF. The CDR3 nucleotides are TGTGCCAGCAGCTTAACGTTGGCCAACAACTACGAGCAGTACTTC.

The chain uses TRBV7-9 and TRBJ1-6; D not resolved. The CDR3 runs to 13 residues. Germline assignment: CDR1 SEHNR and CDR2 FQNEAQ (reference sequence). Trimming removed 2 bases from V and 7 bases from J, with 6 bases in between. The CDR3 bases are TGTGCCAGCAGCTTAACAGCCAATTCACCCCTCCACTTT. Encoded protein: CASSLTANSPLHF.

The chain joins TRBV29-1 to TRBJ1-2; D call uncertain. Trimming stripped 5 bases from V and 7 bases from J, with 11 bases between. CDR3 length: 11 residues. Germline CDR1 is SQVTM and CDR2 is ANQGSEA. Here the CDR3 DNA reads TGCAGCGTTCCTGACAAGTTTGGCTACACCTTC. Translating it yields CSVPDKFGYTF.

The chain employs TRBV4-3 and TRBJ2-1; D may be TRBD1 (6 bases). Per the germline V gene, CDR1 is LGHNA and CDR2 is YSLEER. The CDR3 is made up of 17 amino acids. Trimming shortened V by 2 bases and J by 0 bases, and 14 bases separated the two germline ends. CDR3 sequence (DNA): TGCGCCAGCAGCCAAAACGCCCAACAGGGCTCCTACAATGAGCAGTTCTTC. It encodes CASSQNAQQGSYNEQFF.

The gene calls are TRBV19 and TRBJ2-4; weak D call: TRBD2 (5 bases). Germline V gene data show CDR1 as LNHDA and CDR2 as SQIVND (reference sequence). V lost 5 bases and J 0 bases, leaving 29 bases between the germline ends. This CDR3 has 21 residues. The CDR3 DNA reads TGTGCCAGTAGTTCATCCGGGCGAGAGGGTCCCCAACCCCTAGCCAAAAACATTCAGTACTTC. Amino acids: CASSSSGREGPQPLAKNIQYF.

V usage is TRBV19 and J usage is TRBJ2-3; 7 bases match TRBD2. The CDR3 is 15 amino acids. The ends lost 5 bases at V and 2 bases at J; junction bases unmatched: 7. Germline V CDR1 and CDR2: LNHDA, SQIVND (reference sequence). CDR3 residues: CASSGTREDTDTQYF. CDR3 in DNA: TGTGCCAGTAGTGGAACCCGGGAGGACACAGATACGCAGTATTTT.

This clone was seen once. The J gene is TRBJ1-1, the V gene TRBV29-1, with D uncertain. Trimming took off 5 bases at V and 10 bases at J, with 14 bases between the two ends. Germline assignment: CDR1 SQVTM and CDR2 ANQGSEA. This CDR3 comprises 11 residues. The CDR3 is CSVPGPRGAFF. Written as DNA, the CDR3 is TGCAGCGTTCCGGGTCCTAGAGGAGCTTTCTTT.

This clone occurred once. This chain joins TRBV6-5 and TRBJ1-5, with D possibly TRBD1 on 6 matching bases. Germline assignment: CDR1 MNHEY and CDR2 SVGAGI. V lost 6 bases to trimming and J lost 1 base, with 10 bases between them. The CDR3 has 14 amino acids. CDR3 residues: CASRQGGSNQPQHF. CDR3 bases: TGTGCCAGCAGACAGGGTGGAAGCAATCAGCCCCAGCATTTT.

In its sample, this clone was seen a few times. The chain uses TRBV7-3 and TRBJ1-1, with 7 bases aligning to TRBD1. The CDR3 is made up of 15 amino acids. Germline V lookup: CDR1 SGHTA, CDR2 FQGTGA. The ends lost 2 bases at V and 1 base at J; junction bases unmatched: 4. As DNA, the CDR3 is TGTGCCAGCAGCTTAGAACAGGGGCCGAACACTGAAGCTTTCTTT. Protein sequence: CASSLEQGPNTEAFF.

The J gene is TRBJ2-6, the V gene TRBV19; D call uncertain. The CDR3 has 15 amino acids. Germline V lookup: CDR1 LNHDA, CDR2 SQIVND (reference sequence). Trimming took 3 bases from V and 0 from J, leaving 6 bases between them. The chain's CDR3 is CASSIRRSGANVLTF. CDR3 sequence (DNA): TGTGCCAGTAGTATTCGACGCTCTGGGGCCAACGTCCTGACTTTC.

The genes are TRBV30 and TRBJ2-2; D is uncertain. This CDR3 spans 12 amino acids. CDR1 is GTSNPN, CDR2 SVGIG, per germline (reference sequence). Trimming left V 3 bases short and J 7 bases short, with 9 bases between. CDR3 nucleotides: TGTGCCTGGAGACTCACAGTCGGGGAGCTGTTTTTT. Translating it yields CAWRLTVGELFF. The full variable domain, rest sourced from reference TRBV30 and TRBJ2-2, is SQTIHQWPATLVQPVGSPLSLECTVEGTSNPNLYWYRQAAGRGLQLLFYSVGIGQISSEVPQNLSASRPQDRQFILSSKKLLLSDSGFYLCAWRLTVGELFFGEGSRLTVL.

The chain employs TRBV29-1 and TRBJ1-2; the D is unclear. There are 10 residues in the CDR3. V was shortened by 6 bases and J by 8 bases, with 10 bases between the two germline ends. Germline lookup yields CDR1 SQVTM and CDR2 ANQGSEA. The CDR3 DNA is TGCAGCGTCTTTACGGGGGGCTACACCTTC. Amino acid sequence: CSVFTGGYTF.

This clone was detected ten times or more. This CDR3 is CAISRSSEIYEQYF. CDR3 nucleotide sequence: TGTGCCATCAGTCGCTCTAGCGAAATATACGAGCAGTACTTC. This chain uses TRBV10-3 with TRBJ2-7, with TRBD2 as a possible D gene (6 bases). Per germline, CDR1 ENHRY and CDR2 SYGVKD. V was trimmed by 5 bases and J by 4 bases, leaving 15 bases between them. The CDR3 is 14 residues long.